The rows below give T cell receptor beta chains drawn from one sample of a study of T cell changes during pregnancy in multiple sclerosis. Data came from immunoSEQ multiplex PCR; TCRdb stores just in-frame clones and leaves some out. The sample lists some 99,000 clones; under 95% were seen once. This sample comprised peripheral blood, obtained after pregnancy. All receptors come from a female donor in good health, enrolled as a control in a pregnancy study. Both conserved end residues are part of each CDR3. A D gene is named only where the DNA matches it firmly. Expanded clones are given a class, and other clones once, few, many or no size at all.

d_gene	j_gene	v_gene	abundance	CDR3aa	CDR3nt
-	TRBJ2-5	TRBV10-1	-	CASSESSQGETQYF	TGCGCCAGCAGTGAGTCTTCCCAGGGAGAGACCCAGTACTTC
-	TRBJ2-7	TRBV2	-	CASSALPGSYEQYF	TGTGCCAGCAGTGCGTTACCAGGGTCCTACGAGCAGTACTTC
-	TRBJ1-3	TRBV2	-	CASSLQGSGNTIYF	TGTGCCAGCAGTTTGCAGGGATCTGGAAACACCATATATTTT
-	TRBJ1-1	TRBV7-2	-	CASSSLAGSRTEAFF	TGTGCCAGCAGCTCCCTGGCGGGGAGCCGCACTGAAGCTTTCTTT
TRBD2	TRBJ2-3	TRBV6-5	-	CASSTNAGLALTQYF	TGTGCCAGCAGTACTAACGCAGGACTAGCATTGACGCAGTATTTT
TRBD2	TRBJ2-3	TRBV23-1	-	CASRHLWGGITDTQYF	TGCGCCAGCAGACATCTTTGGGGGGGGATTACAGATACGCAGTATTTT
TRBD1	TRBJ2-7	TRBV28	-	CASSSIGTGVSYEQYF	TGTGCCAGCAGTTCTATTGGGACAGGGGTTTCCTACGAGCAGTACTTC
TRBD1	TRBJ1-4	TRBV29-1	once	CSVGTGGGEKLFF	TGCAGCGTTGGGACAGGGGGCGGGGAAAAACTGTTTTTT
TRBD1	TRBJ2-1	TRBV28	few	CASSVQDRPWEQFF	TGTGCCAGCAGTGTCCAGGACAGGCCTTGGGAGCAGTTCTTC
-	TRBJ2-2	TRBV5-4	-	CASSLDQTGELFF	TGTGCCAGCAGCTTGGACCAGACCGGGGAGCTGTTTTTT
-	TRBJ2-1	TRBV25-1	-	CASQGPSGRAEQFF	TGTGCCAGCCAAGGACCGAGCGGACGAGCAGAGCAGTTCTTC
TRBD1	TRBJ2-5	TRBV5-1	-	CASSGQGWETQYF	TGCGCCAGCAGCGGACAGGGTTGGGAGACCCAGTACTTC
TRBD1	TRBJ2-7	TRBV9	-	CASSVQDRDTYEQYF	TGTGCCAGCAGCGTTCAGGACAGGGACACCTACGAGCAGTACTTC
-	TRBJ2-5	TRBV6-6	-	CASSLTKGGHSETQYF	TGTGCCAGCAGTCTAACAAAAGGGGGTCACTCCGAGACCCAGTACTTC
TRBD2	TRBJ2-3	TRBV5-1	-	CASSPSRGASTDTQYF	TGCGCCAGCAGCCCATCGCGGGGGGCTAGCACAGATACGCAGTATTTT
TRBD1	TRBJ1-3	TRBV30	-	CAWSDRGSGLDTIYF	TGTGCCTGGAGCGACAGGGGTTCGGGTCTGGACACCATATATTTT
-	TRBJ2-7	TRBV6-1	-	CASRLGGAASYEQYF	TGTGCCAGCAGACTAGGTGGCGCAGCCTCCTACGAGCAGTACTTC
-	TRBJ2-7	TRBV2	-	CASSDAAIAPGEQYF	TGTGCCAGCAGCGACGCGGCCATTGCCCCGGGAGAGCAGTACTTC
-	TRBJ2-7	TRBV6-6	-	CASSYVAWEQYF	TGTGCCAGCAGTTATGTGGCTTGGGAGCAGTACTTC
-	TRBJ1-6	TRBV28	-	CASRPFEGEVSPLHF	TGTGCCAGCCGACCCTTCGAAGGGGAAGTTTCACCCCTCCACTTT
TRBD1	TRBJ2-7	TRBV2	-	CASRDTGDPLYEQYF	TGTGCCAGCAGGGACACAGGGGATCCTCTCTACGAGCAGTACTTC
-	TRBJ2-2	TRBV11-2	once	CASSLLGSRTGELFF	TGTGCCAGCAGCTTACTAGGGAGTAGGACCGGGGAGCTGTTTTTT
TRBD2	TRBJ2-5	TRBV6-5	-	CASTEAGGKTQYF	TGTGCCAGCACAGAAGCGGGAGGTAAGACCCAGTACTTC
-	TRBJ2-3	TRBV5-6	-	CASSSPRASEWATDTQYF	TGTGCCAGCAGCTCCCCACGGGCTAGCGAATGGGCCACAGATACGCAGTATTTT
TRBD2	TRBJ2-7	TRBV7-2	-	CASSPLLAGKLLWYF	TGTGCCAGCAGCCCCCTACTAGCGGGAAAGCTCCTCTGGTACTTC
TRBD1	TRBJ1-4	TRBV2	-	CASRLGTGGEKLFF	TGTGCCAGCAGGCTCGGGACAGGTGGTGAAAAACTGTTTTTT
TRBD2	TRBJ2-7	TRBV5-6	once	CASSGGSYEQYF	TGTGCCAGCAGCGGCGGGAGTTACGAGCAGTACTTC
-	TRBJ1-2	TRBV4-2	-	CASSQVRGRGEGYGYTF	TGTGCCAGCAGCCAAGTCCGGGGGCGGGGGGAAGGCTATGGCTACACCTTC
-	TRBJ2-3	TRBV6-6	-	CASFYGGQADTQYF	TGTGCCAGCTTCTATGGGGGCCAGGCAGATACGCAGTATTTT
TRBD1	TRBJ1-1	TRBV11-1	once	CASSPTDRGNTEAFF	TGTGCCAGCAGCCCCACCGACAGGGGGAACACTGAAGCTTTCTTT
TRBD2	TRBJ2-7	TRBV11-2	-	CASSPGLAAASQSYEQYF	TGTGCCAGCAGCCCGGGACTAGCGGCCGCTTCTCAGTCCTACGAGCAGTACTTC
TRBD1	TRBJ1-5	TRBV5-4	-	CASSAGTGSQPQHF	TGTGCCAGCAGCGCCGGGACAGGGAGTCAGCCCCAGCATTTT
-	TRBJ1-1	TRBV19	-	CASSLVGQNTEAFF	TGTGCCAGTTCACTGGTGGGGCAGAACACTGAAGCTTTCTTT
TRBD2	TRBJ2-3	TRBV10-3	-	CAGSSGGADTQYF	TGTGCCGGATCCAGCGGGGGCGCAGATACGCAGTATTTT
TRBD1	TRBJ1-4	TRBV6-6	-	CASRRGQGNNEKLFF	TGTGCCAGCCGCCGGGGACAGGGAAATAATGAAAAACTGTTTTTT
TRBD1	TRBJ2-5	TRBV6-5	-	CASSYLTGGETQYF	TGTGCCAGCAGTTACTTGACAGGGGGGGAGACCCAGTACTTC
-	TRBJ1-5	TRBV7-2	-	CASSSRAVSQPQHF	TGTGCCAGCAGCTCGCGGGCAGTAAGCCAGCCCCAGCATTTT
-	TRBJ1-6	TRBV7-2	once	CASSSFQVYNSPLHF	TGTGCCAGCAGCTCCTTCCAGGTTTATAATTCACCCCTCCACTTT
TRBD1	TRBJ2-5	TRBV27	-	CASSHQDRGLETQYF	TGTGCCAGCAGTCACCAGGACAGGGGGCTGGAGACCCAGTACTTC
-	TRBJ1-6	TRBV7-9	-	CASRTTVEGSPLHF	TGTGCCAGCAGGACGACAGTGGAGGGCTCACCCCTCCACTTT
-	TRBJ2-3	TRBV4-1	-	CASSQLLFSDKQYF	TGCGCCAGCAGCCAATTGTTGTTTAGCGATAAGCAGTATTTT
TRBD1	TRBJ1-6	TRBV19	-	CASSPRTGGAESPLHF	TGTGCCAGTAGTCCTCGGACAGGGGGCGCTGAGTCACCCCTCCACTTT
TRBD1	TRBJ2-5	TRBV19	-	CASNRDRGETQYF	TGTGCCAGTAACCGGGACAGGGGTGAGACCCAGTACTTC
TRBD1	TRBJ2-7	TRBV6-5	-	CASQWGQATYEQYF	TGTGCCAGCCAGTGGGGACAGGCAACCTACGAGCAGTACTTC
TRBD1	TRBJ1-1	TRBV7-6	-	CASSTRGLPEAFF	TGTGCCAGCAGCACCAGGGGGCTCCCTGAAGCTTTCTTT
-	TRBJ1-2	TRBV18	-	CASSPGAGWPYGYTF	TGTGCCAGCTCACCAGGGGCAGGGTGGCCCTATGGCTACACCTTC